The rows below give T cell receptor beta chains drawn from one sample of a study of T cell responses to AZD1222 COVID-19 vaccine. Profiling relied on immunoSEQ multiplex PCR, and the TCRdb table lists in-frame clones only, not all of them. The table records some 97,000 clones, about nine tenths of them present only once. This specimen consisted of peripheral blood, obtained on day 0 of AZD1222 vaccination. The origin of the receptors is an adult in good health. Both conserved end residues are part of each CDR3. The D gene is left open where the match is weak. Rows may omit the clone size; those that give it use once, few, many or a size class.

abundance	len	d_gene	v_gene	j_gene	CDR3aa	CDR3nt
-	18	TRBD2	TRBV7-9	TRBJ2-1	CASSLDPPEREIRNEQFF	TGTGCCAGCAGCTTAGATCCCCCTGAGCGGGAGATAAGGAATGAGCAGTTCTTC
-	13	-	TRBV7-2	TRBJ1-2	CASSLGENYGYTF	TGTGCCAGCAGCTTAGGGGAGAACTATGGCTACACCTTC
-	16	-	TRBV11-2	TRBJ2-7	CASSRRLGLTRGEQYF	TGTGCCAGCAGTCGGCGGCTGGGCCTGACGAGGGGCGAGCAGTACTTC
-	13	-	TRBV11-2	TRBJ2-7	CASSLGRVHEQYF	TGTGCCAGCAGCTTGGGCAGGGTCCACGAGCAGTACTTC
-	13	-	TRBV5-1	TRBJ1-1	CASSLTGSTEAFF	TGCGCCAGCAGCTTGACAGGGTCCACTGAAGCTTTCTTT
-	15	-	TRBV13	TRBJ1-1	CASSLGMGQNTEAFF	TGTGCCAGCAGCTTAGGAATGGGACAGAACACTGAAGCTTTCTTT
-	13	-	TRBV7-9	TRBJ2-7	CASSLRDFLEQYF	TGTGCCAGCAGCCTACGGGACTTCCTCGAGCAGTACTTC
-	18	TRBD2	TRBV25-1	TRBJ2-1	CASSESPAGTSGYNEQFF	TGTGCCAGCAGTGAATCGCCCGCGGGGACTAGCGGTTACAATGAGCAGTTCTTC
-	14	TRBD2	TRBV2	TRBJ2-7	CASSGTSGPYEQYF	TGTGCCAGCAGTGGGACTAGCGGGCCATACGAGCAGTACTTC
-	15	-	TRBV6-1	TRBJ2-2	CASSDTGAFTGELFF	TGTGCCAGCAGTGATACCGGAGCGTTCACCGGGGAGCTGTTTTTT
-	15	-	TRBV5-8	TRBJ1-4	CASSLLRGANEKLFF	TGTGCCAGCAGCTTGCTCAGGGGTGCTAATGAAAAACTGTTTTTT
-	17	-	TRBV4-3	TRBJ2-1	CASSQESILGSYNEQFF	TGCGCCAGCAGCCAAGAGTCCATTCTCGGTAGCTACAATGAGCAGTTCTTC
once	17	TRBD2	TRBV4-1	TRBJ2-2	CASSRGLAGVNTGELFF	TGCGCCAGCAGCCGCGGACTAGCGGGAGTGAACACCGGGGAGCTGTTTTTT
-	14	TRBD1	TRBV6-2/TRBV6-3	TRBJ2-7	CASSYTQSGQLKVF	TGTGCCAGCAGTTATACACAGTCGGGACAGTTGAAGGTCTTC
once	13	TRBD1	TRBV27	TRBJ1-4	CASSLSRTGELFF	TGTGCCAGCAGTTTATCTAGGACAGGGGAACTGTTTTTT
-	14	TRBD1	TRBV9	TRBJ1-5	CASSRGASNQPQHF	TGTGCCAGCTCCAGGGGGGCTAGCAATCAGCCCCAGCATTTT
-	15	TRBD2	TRBV10-3	TRBJ2-2	CAISPGLVGAGELFF	TGTGCCATCAGTCCAGGACTAGTCGGGGCCGGGGAGCTGTTTTTT
-	15	-	TRBV4-2	TRBJ1-5	CASSQDQGGNQPQHF	TGTGCCAGCAGCCAAGACCAAGGGGGAAATCAGCCCCAGCATTTT
-	15	TRBD2	TRBV6-5	TRBJ2-1	CASSRTSGSYNEQFF	TGTGCCAGCAGCCGGACTAGCGGGAGTTACAATGAGCAGTTCTTC
-	15	TRBD1	TRBV2	TRBJ1-2	CASMNTGQSNYGYTF	TGTGCCAGCATGAACACGGGACAGTCGAACTATGGCTACACCTTC
-	15	TRBD1	TRBV6-5	TRBJ2-7	CASSPPADRANEQYF	TGTGCCAGCAGTCCCCCCGCGGACAGGGCCAACGAGCAGTACTTC
-	14	TRBD1	TRBV27	TRBJ1-1	CASSPTGTGRGAFF	TGTGCCAGCAGCCCCACCGGGACAGGTCGGGGAGCTTTCTTT
-	12	-	TRBV12-3/TRBV12-4	TRBJ1-2	CASSFFGVGYTF	TGTGCCAGCAGTTTCTTCGGGGTTGGCTACACCTTC
-	15	TRBD2	TRBV25-1	TRBJ2-1	CASSPGTSGRYEQFF	TGTGCCAGCAGTCCCGGGACTAGCGGGAGATATGAGCAGTTCTTC
-	13	TRBD1	TRBV30	TRBJ1-5	CAWERAGGQPQHF	TGTGCCTGGGAGCGGGCAGGGGGACAGCCCCAGCATTTT
once	15	TRBD2	TRBV5-4	TRBJ2-1	CASSQSGRAWNEQFF	TGTGCCAGCAGCCAAAGCGGGAGGGCGTGGAATGAGCAGTTCTTC
-	15	-	TRBV19	TRBJ1-5	CASSLDGYSNQPQHF	TGTGCCAGTAGTCTGGACGGTTATAGCAATCAGCCCCAGCATTTT
-	11	-	TRBV7-9	TRBJ2-7	CASSLSYEQYF	TGTGCCAGCAGCCTGTCCTACGAGCAGTACTTC
once	16	TRBD1	TRBV19	TRBJ1-2	CASSPGQLLTNYGYTF	TGTGCCAGTAGTCCGGGACAGTTACTCACTAACTATGGCTACACCTTC
-	13	-	TRBV27	TRBJ1-1	CATVDSLSTEAFF	TGTGCCACCGTGGACAGTTTGTCCACTGAAGCTTTCTTT
-	14	-	TRBV27	TRBJ1-1	CASSLSIQNTEAFF	TGTGCCAGCAGTTTATCGATTCAGAACACTGAAGCTTTCTTT
-	14	-	TRBV19	TRBJ2-3	CASSIRTSTDTQYF	TGTGCCAGTAGTATCCGTACTAGCACAGATACGCAGTATTTT
-	11	-	TRBV28	TRBJ1-1	CASSRGTEAFF	TGTGCCAGCTCACGGGGCACTGAAGCTTTCTTT
-	12	-	TRBV23-1	TRBJ1-1	CASSLLGTEAFF	TGCGCCAGCAGTCTATTGGGCACTGAAGCTTTCTTT
-	14	-	TRBV27	TRBJ1-2	CASSLKGTLYGYTF	TGTGCCAGCAGTTTAAAAGGGACACTCTATGGCTACACCTTC
-	14	-	TRBV30	TRBJ2-3	CAWRGGPGPDTQYF	TGTGCCTGGAGAGGAGGGCCGGGACCAGATACGCAGTATTTT
-	14	-	TRBV27	TRBJ2-7	CASSLLDRSYEQYF	TGTGCCAGCAGTTTATTGGACCGCTCCTACGAGCAGTACTTC
few	14	TRBD1	TRBV6-5	TRBJ1-5	CASIGTGGDQPQHF	TGTGCCAGCATAGGGACAGGGGGCGATCAGCCCCAGCATTTT
-	15	-	TRBV5-1	TRBJ2-5	CASSSDVTGSETQYF	TGCGCCAGCAGCTCCGATGTGACAGGATCAGAGACCCAGTACTTC
-	16	TRBD2	TRBV3-1/TRBV3-2	TRBJ2-1	CASSLRGSGGANEQFF	TGTGCCAGCAGCCTCAGGGGTAGCGGGGGTGCCAATGAGCAGTTCTTC
-	15	TRBD2	TRBV5-1	TRBJ2-7	CASSGGGGRYYEQYF	TGCGCCAGCAGTGGCGGCGGGGGTCGGTACTACGAGCAGTACTTC
few	17	TRBD1	TRBV3-1/TRBV3-2	TRBJ2-2	CASSQDARQGKTGELFF	TGTGCCAGCAGCCAAGATGCGCGACAGGGGAAGACCGGGGAGCTGTTTTTT
-	13	-	TRBV2	TRBJ2-1	CASMESRIPHMFF	TGTGCCAGCATGGAGTCCCGTATCCCCCATATGTTCTTC
-	15	TRBD2	TRBV5-1	TRBJ2-1	CASSLELAGGNEQFF	TGCGCCAGCAGCTTGGAACTAGCGGGGGGCAATGAGCAGTTCTTC
-	14	-	TRBV30	TRBJ1-1	CAWSVLGTFTEAFF	TGTGCCTGGAGTGTACTGGGGACTTTCACTGAAGCTTTCTTT
-	15	-	TRBV13	TRBJ2-1	CASSFQGGTYNEQFF	TGTGCCAGCAGCTTCCAGGGGGGGACCTACAATGAGCAGTTCTTC
-	15	-	TRBV7-2	TRBJ1-5	CASSLTGWSNQPQHF	TGTGCCAGCAGCTTGACAGGTTGGAGCAATCAGCCCCAGCATTTT
-	15	-	TRBV6-5	TRBJ1-2	CASKGQVVVDYGYTF	TGTGCCAGCAAGGGGCAGGTGGTCGTGGACTATGGCTACACCTTC
-	16	TRBD1	TRBV5-1	TRBJ1-1	CASSQRQGSTNTEAFF	TGCGCCAGCAGCCAGCGACAGGGTAGTACGAACACTGAAGCTTTCTTT
-	15	-	TRBV2	TRBJ1-5	CASSAGGLLKQPQHF	TGTGCCAGCAGTGCCGGCGGACTTTTAAAGCAGCCCCAGCATTTT
-	15	-	TRBV6-5	TRBJ2-1	CASSYSGGRNNEQFF	TGTGCCAGCAGTTACTCGGGGGGTAGGAACAATGAGCAGTTCTTC
-	18	TRBD1	TRBV9	TRBJ1-2	CASSADPGQGRQSYGYTF	TGTGCCAGCAGCGCCGACCCCGGACAGGGGAGGCAGAGCTATGGCTACACCTTC
-	16	TRBD1	TRBV2	TRBJ1-5	CASSSRDRLLGQPQHF	TGTGCCAGCAGCTCCCGGGACAGGCTGTTGGGACAGCCCCAGCATTTT
-	14	-	TRBV7-2	TRBJ2-7	CASSLNRDSGVQYF	TGTGCCAGCAGCTTAAACCGGGATAGCGGAGTGCAGTACTTC
-	14	TRBD1	TRBV30	TRBJ2-7	CAWTRGTGDLRQYF	TGTGCCTGGACCCGCGGGACAGGGGACCTCCGGCAGTACTTC
-	15	-	TRBV7-2	TRBJ2-7	CASSLIFGGDYEQYF	TGTGCCAGCAGCTTAATTTTTGGCGGTGACTACGAGCAGTACTTC
-	15	-	TRBV5-5	TRBJ1-5	CASSLYKGVHQPQHF	TGTGCCAGCAGCTTGTATAAAGGGGTACATCAGCCCCAGCATTTT
few	16	-	TRBV4-2	TRBJ2-3	CASSQVDGSTTDTQYF	TGTGCCAGCAGCCAAGTTGACGGGAGTACGACAGATACGCAGTATTTT